This TCR beta chain was recorded in a study of regulatory T cells in long-lasting Graves disease. Study observations and caveats: Persistent disease preferred TRBV28, TRBJ1-2 and TRBJ2-5; new disease, TRBV20-1 and TRBJ2-1.

This clonotype was recorded at least ten times. No antigen is known for it. CDR3 length: 15 residues. The V gene end was trimmed by 7 bases and the J gene end by 1 base; junction bases not matched to a gene: 8. Per the germline V gene, CDR1 is KGHDR and CDR2 is SFDVKD. Time point reported: newly diagnosed GD, antithyroid drugs for less than 3 months. RNA isolated from PBMCs was used to make the TCR library. The TCR beta library used iRepertoire HTBI primers with Arm-PCR amplification of CDR3. Via MiXCR, TCRdb re-called the multiplex PCR reads, giving one row per CDR3 protein. The sample includes more than 400,000 distinct CDR3 sequences, around 15% seen only once; the top ten take about 10%. The data were also submitted as part of a second study, on T cells in Graves' hyperthyroidism and ophthalmopathy. This second study says: During a first-round RT-PCR of the TCR CDR3, the HTBI primer set was used.

Sample: peripheral blood mononuclear cells (PBMCs), taken at new diagnosis, from a patient treated with antithyroid drugs. The J gene is TRBJ2-7, the V gene TRBV24-1; 8 bases match TRBD1. The clonotype was recovered from a woman between 25 and 40 years old with Graves disease. The CDR3 spells CATRNPGQVSYEQYF. For the CDR3, the DNA is TGTGCCACCAGGAACCCGGGACAGGTGTCCTACGAGCAGTACTTC.